The rows below give T cell receptor beta chains drawn from one sample of a study of CD8 T cells in Susac syndrome. TCRdb reanalysed the immunoSEQ multiplex PCR reads using MiXCR and keeps one entry per CDR3 protein. Among about 73,000 distinct CDR3 sequences listed, about 94% were seen once. The source material was CD8+ T cells from PBMCs. These receptors came from a human donor with multiple sclerosis. Both conserved end residues are part of each CDR3. Each record gives: clone size, D gene, V gene, J gene, CDR3 DNA, CDR3 protein. The D gene is left open where the match is weak. For some rows the clone size is stated as once, few or many, or as a class when expanded; others skip it.

-	-	TRBV12-3/TRBV12-4	TRBJ2-1	TGTGCCAGCAGTTTAGCGTTCTCCGGGGGCAATGAGCAGTTCTTC	CASSLAFSGGNEQFF
-	TRBD2	TRBV7-2	TRBJ2-3	TGTGCCACCCTGGCGGGGGAAGGGGCAGATACGCAGTATTTT	CATLAGEGADTQYF
-	-	TRBV6-1	TRBJ1-2	TGTGCCAGCAGTGAAGTAGGACACGGCTATGGCTACACCTTC	CASSEVGHGYGYTF
-	TRBD1	TRBV9	TRBJ1-1	TGTGCCAGCAGCGGACCGGGACAGATACGTTACACTGAAGCTTTCTTT	CASSGPGQIRYTEAFF
-	-	TRBV3-1	TRBJ1-5	TGTGCCAGCAGCCACGGGGGGAGCAATCAGCCCCAGCATTTT	CASSHGGSNQPQHF
-	-	TRBV3-1	TRBJ2-1	TGTGCCAGCAGCCGGGACTACAATGAGCAGTTCTTC	CASSRDYNEQFF
-	-	TRBV29-1	TRBJ1-2	TGCAGCGTTGAAGCTCCGTCTAACCCCACGTCGGGTGCTAACTATGGCTACACCTTC	CSVEAPSNPTSGANYGYTF
-	TRBD2	TRBV29-1	TRBJ2-5	TGCAGCGTTGAGGGGCGGGGGGCCCTATTTTTGGAGACCCAGTACTTC	CSVEGRGALFLETQYF
-	TRBD2	TRBV7-6	TRBJ2-5	TGTGCCAGCAGCTTAGAATTAGCGGGCGATCAAGAGACCCAGTACTTC	CASSLELAGDQETQYF
-	TRBD2	TRBV9	TRBJ2-3	TGTGCCAGCAGCATCCCCACTGGACTAGCGCCATCAGATACGCAGTATTTT	CASSIPTGLAPSDTQYF
-	-	TRBV29-1	TRBJ2-7	TGCAGCGTTCATGAGACAGAAAAACCCTACGAGCAGTACTTC	CSVHETEKPYEQYF
-	TRBD2	TRBV27	TRBJ2-2	TGTGCCAGCAGTTCCGGGAGGGATGGCGGGGAGCTGTTTTTT	CASSSGRDGGELFF
-	-	TRBV11-2	TRBJ1-2	TGTGCCAGCAGCTTACTTCAGGGGAATGGCTACACCTTC	CASSLLQGNGYTF
-	-	TRBV2	TRBJ2-1	TGTGCCAGCAGCTACTCGAGGGGGACCAATGAGCAGTTCTTC	CASSYSRGTNEQFF
-	TRBD1	TRBV30	TRBJ2-5	TGTGCTATCCTGGAAGGGACCCAGGACAGGGAGTACTTC	CAILEGTQDREYF
-	-	TRBV13	TRBJ2-5	TGTGCCAGCAGCCCACGTTATGATCGGGGATTCCAAGAGACCCAGTACTTC	CASSPRYDRGFQETQYF
-	-	TRBV7-9	TRBJ1-3	TGTGCCAGCAGCTTAGGGAAGAGACAGATTACTGGAAACACCATATATTTT	CASSLGKRQITGNTIYF
-	TRBD2	TRBV19	TRBJ2-1	TGTGCCAGTAGTCCCGGGGGGAGCCATGAGCAGTTCTTC	CASSPGGSHEQFF
-	-	TRBV29-1	TRBJ1-1	TGCAGCGTTGGGGGCACTGAAGCTTTCTTT	CSVGGTEAFF
-	-	TRBV7-8	TRBJ2-3	TGTGCCAGCGCGGGAAATACGCAGTATTTT	CASAGNTQYF
-	-	TRBV2	TRBJ2-2	TGTGCCAGCAGTGAGGAGATTCCCGGGGAGCTGTTTTTT	CASSEEIPGELFF
-	-	TRBV5-8	TRBJ2-5	TGTGCCAGCAGCCCGGCTTGGGCAGTGGGGACCCAGTACTTC	CASSPAWAVGTQYF
-	TRBD2	TRBV5-4	TRBJ2-1	TGTGCCAGCAGCCTCCAGCGGGAGGCCTACAATGAGCAGTTCTTC	CASSLQREAYNEQFF
-	-	TRBV29-1	TRBJ2-7	TGCAGCGTTGAATGGGGGACGGTTTCCTACGAGCAGTACTTC	CSVEWGTVSYEQYF
-	-	TRBV6-2/TRBV6-3	TRBJ1-5	TGTGCCAGCAGTTACTCAGGAATGAATCAGCCCCAGCATTTT	CASSYSGMNQPQHF
-	TRBD1	TRBV9	TRBJ2-7	TGTGCCAGCAGTCGTACGGGACAGGGCTCCTACGAGCAGTACTTC	CASSRTGQGSYEQYF
-	-	TRBV4-1	TRBJ1-1	TGCGCCAGCAGCCAATCGGCCTCTGAAGCTTTCTTT	CASSQSASEAFF
-	TRBD1	TRBV13	TRBJ1-2	TGTGCCAGCAGCTTAGTGCTCACAGGGGGCTATGGCTACACCTTC	CASSLVLTGGYGYTF
-	-	TRBV5-4	TRBJ2-7	TGTGCCAGCAGCTCTCCTGAGACAGAGGGTCCCTACGAGCAGTACTTC	CASSSPETEGPYEQYF
-	-	TRBV19	TRBJ1-1	TGTGCCAGTACACCTCGTCCGGGGGGGAGGTTTGACACTGAAGCTTTCTTT	CASTPRPGGRFDTEAFF
-	TRBD1	TRBV5-6	TRBJ2-5	TGTGCCACCGGGGACAGCCTCCAAGAGACCCAGTACTTC	CATGDSLQETQYF
-	TRBD1	TRBV4-3	TRBJ1-6	TGCGCCAGCAGCCATAGGGACAGTAATTCACCCCTCCACTTT	CASSHRDSNSPLHF
-	TRBD2	TRBV5-6	TRBJ2-7	TGTGCCAGCAGCTTGCTAGCGGGAAGATCATACGAGCAGTACTTC	CASSLLAGRSYEQYF
-	-	TRBV6-6	TRBJ2-3	TGTGCCAGCAGTTACATCGGCGCAGATACGCAGTATTTT	CASSYIGADTQYF
-	TRBD1	TRBV5-4	TRBJ2-7	TGTGCCAGCAGCTTGTACAGGGGGATCGAGCAGTACTTC	CASSLYRGIEQYF
once	-	TRBV5-1	TRBJ1-5	TGCGCCAGCAGCTCAACAGGAAACGATCAGCCCCAGCATTTT	CASSSTGNDQPQHF
-	-	TRBV7-9	TRBJ2-1	TGTGCCAGCAGCTTTGGTAATTACAATGAGCAGTTCTTC	CASSFGNYNEQFF
-	-	TRBV11-2	TRBJ2-7	TGTGCCAGCAGCTTATCGGGCATCTCCTACGAGCAGTACTTC	CASSLSGISYEQYF
-	TRBD2	TRBV28	TRBJ2-1	TGTGCCAGCAGCCTAGCGGGTACCCTCCTTGACAATGAGCAGTTCTTC	CASSLAGTLLDNEQFF
-	-	TRBV9	TRBJ1-1	TGTGCCAGCAGCGTATCAGGGAACAGCATGAACACTGAAGCTTTCTTT	CASSVSGNSMNTEAFF
-	-	TRBV5-4	TRBJ2-5	TGTGCCAGCAGCTTGGAATGGCAGGAAGAGACCCAGTACTTC	CASSLEWQEETQYF
-	-	TRBV7-9	TRBJ1-1	TGTGCCAGCAGCTCTAGCTGGGGGGGAGACACTGAAGCTTTCTTT	CASSSSWGGDTEAFF
-	TRBD1	TRBV29-1	TRBJ2-7	TGCAGCGTTGAAGAGCCGGGACAGGGAGTCTACGAGCAGTACTTC	CSVEEPGQGVYEQYF
-	-	TRBV4-3	TRBJ2-1	TGCGCCAGCAGCCAGAGGACACTCTCCTACAATGAGCAGTTCTTC	CASSQRTLSYNEQFF